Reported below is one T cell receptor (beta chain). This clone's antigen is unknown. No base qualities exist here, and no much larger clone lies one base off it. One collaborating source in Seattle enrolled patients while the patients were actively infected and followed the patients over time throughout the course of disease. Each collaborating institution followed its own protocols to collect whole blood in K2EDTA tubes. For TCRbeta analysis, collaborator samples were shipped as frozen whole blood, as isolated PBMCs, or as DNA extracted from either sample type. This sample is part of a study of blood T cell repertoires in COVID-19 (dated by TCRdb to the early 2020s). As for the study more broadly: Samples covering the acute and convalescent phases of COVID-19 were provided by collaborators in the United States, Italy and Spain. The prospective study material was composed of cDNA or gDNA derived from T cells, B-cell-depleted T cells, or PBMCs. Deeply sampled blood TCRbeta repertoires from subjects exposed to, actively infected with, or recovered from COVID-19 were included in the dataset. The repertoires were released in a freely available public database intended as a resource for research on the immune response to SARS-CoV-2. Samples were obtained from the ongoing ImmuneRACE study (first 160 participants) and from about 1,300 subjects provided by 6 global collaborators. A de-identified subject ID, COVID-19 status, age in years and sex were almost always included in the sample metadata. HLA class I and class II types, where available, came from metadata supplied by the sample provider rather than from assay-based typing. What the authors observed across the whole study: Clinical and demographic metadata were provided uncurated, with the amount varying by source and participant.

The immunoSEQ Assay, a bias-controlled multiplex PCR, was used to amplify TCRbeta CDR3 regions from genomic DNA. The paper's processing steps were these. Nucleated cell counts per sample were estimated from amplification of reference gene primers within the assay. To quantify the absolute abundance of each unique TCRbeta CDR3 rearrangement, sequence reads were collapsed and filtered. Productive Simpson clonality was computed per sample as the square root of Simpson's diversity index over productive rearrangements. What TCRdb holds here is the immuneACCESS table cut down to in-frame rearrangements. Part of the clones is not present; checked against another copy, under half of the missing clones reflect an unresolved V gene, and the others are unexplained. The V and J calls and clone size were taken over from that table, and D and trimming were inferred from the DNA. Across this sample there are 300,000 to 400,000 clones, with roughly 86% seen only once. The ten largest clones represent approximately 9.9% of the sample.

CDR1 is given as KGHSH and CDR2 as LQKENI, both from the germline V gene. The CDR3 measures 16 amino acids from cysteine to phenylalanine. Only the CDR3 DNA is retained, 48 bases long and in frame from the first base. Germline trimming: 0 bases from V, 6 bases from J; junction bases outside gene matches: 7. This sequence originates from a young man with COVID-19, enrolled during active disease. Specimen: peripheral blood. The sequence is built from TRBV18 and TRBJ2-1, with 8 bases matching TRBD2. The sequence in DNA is TGTGCCAGCTCACCACCGAACGGGAGGGCCCCCAATGAGCAGTTCTTC. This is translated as CASSPPNGRAPNEQFF. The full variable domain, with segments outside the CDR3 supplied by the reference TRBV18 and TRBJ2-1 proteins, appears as NAGVMQNPRHLVRRRGQEARLRCSPMKGHSHVYWYRQLPEEGLKFMVYLQKENIIDESGMPKERFSAEFPKEGPSILRIQQVVRGDSAAYFCASSPPNGRAPNEQFFGPGTRLTVL.